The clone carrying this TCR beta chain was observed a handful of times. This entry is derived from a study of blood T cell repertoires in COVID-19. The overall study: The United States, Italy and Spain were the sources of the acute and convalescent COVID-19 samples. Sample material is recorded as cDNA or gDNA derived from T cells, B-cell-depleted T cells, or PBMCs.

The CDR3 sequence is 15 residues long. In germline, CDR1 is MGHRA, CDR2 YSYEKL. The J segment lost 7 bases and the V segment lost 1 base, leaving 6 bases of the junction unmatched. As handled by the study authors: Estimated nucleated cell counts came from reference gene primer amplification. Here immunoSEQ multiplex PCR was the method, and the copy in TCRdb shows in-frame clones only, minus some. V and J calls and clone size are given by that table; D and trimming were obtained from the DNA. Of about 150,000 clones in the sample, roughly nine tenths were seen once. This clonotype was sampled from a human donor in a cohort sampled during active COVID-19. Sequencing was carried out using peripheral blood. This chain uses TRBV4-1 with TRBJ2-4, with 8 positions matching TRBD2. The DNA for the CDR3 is TGCGCCAGCAGCCAAGTAGGGCTAGCGGGCAACATTCAGTACTTC. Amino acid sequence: CASSQVGLAGNIQYF.